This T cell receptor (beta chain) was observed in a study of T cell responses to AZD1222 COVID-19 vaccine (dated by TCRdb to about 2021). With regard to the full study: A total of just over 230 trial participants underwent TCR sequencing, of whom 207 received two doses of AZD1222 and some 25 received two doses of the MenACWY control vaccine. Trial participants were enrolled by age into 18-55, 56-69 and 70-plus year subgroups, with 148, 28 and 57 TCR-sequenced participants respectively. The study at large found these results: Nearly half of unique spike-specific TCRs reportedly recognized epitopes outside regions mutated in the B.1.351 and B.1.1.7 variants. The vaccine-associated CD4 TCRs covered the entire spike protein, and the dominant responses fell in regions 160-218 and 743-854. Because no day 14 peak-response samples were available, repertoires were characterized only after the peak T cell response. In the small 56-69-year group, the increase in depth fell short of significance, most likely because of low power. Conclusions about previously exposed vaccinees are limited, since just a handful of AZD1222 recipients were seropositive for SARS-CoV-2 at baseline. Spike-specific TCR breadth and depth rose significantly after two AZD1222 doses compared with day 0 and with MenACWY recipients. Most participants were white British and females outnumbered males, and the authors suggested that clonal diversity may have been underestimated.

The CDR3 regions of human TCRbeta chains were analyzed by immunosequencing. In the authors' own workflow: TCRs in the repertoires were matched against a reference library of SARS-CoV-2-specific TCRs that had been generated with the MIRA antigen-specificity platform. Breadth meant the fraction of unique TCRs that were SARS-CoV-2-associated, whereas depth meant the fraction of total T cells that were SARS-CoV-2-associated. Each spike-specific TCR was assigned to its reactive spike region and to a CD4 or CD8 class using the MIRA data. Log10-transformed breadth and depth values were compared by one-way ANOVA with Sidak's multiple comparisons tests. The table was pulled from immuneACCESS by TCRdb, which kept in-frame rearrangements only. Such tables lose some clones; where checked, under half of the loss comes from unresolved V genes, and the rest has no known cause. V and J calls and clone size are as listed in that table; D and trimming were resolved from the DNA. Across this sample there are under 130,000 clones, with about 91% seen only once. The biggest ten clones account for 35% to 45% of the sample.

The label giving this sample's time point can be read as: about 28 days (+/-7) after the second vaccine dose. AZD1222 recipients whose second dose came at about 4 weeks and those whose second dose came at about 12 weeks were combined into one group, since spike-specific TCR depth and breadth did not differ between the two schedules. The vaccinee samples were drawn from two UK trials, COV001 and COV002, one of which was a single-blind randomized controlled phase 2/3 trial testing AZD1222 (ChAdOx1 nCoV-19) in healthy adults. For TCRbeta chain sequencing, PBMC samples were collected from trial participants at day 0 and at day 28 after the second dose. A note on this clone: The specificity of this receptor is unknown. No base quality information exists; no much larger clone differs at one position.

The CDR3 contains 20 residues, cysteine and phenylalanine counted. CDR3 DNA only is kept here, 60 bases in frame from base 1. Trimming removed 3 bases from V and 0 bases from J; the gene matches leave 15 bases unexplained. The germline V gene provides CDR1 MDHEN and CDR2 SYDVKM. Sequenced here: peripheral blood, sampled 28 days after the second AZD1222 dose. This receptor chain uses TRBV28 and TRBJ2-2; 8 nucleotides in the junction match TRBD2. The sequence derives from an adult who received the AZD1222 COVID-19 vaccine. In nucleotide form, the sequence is TGTGCCAGCAGTTTGGAGCTCCGGGGTCAAGCGGGAGCGAACACCGGGGAGCTGTTTTTT. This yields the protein CASSLELRGQAGANTGELFF.